This T cell receptor beta chain was retrieved from a study of blood T cell repertoires in COVID-19. Seattle patients were enrolled during active infection and followed longitudinally. Per the original methods: It was from reference gene primer amplification that nucleated cell counts were estimated. Profiling relied on immunoSEQ multiplex PCR, and the TCRdb table lists in-frame clones only, not all of them. That table supplies the V and J calls and clone size; D and trimming were determined from the DNA. The sample has roughly 200,000 clones; 70% to 85% are singletons. Germline V gives CDR1 LGHDT, CDR2 YNNKEL (reference sequence). The germline V and J ends were trimmed by 0 bases and 4 bases, with 9 bases remaining between them. This CDR3 region has 14 residues.

The source is a woman of 80 years or more with COVID-19, enrolled during active disease. Sequencing was done on a sample of peripheral blood. V and J are TRBV3-1 (or the pseudogene TRBV3-2) and TRBJ1-1; D gene uncertain. CDR3 bases: TGTGCCAGCAGCCAAGAAGCAGGAGGCACTGAAGCTTTCTTT. Protein: CASSQEAGGTEAFF.